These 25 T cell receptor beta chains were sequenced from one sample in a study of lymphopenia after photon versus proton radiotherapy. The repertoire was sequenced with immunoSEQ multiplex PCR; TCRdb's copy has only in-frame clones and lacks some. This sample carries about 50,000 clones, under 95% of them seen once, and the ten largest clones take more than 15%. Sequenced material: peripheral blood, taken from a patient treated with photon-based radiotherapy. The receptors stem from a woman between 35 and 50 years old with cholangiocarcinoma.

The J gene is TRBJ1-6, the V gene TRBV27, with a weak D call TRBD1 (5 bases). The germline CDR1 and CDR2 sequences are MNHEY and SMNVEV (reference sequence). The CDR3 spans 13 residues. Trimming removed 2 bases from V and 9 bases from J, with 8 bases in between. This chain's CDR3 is CASSLQGFSPLHF. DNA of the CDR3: TGTGCCAGCAGTTTACAGGGATTTTCACCCCTCCACTTT.

The CDR3 is CASRAPSSGYTEAFF. In nucleotides, the CDR3 is TGTGCCAGTAGGGCCCCATCTTCGGGGTACACTGAAGCTTTCTTT. This chain joins TRBV19 and TRBJ1-1, with D hard to call. V shed 6 bases and J shed 3 bases, with 17 bases lying between them. CDR1 LNHDA and CDR2 SQIVND come from the germline V gene (reference sequence). This CDR3 comprises 15 residues.

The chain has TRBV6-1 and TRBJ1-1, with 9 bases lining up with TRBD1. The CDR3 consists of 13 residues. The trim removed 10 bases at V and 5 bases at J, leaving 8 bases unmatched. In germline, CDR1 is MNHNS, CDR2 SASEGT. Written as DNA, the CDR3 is TGTGCCATTGGGGACAGGGCTCTTACTGAAGCTTTCTTT. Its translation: CAIGDRALTEAFF.

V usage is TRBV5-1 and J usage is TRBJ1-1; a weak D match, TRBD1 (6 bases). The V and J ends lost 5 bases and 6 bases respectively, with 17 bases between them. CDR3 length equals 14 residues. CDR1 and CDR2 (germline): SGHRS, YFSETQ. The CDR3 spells CASRDEFQGPEAFF. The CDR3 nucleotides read TGCGCCAGCAGGGACGAGTTTCAGGGGCCTGAAGCTTTCTTT.

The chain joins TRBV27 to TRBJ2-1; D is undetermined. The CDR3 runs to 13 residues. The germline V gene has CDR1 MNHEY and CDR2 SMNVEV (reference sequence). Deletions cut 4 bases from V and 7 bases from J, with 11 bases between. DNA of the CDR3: TGTGCCAGCAGTTCCTTACCCTGGAATGAGCAGTTCTTC. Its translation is CASSSLPWNEQFF.

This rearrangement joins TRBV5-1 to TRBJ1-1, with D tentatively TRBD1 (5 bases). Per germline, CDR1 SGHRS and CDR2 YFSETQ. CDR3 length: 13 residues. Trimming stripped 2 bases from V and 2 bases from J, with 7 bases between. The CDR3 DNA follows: TGCGCCAGCAGCTTACAGGATAACACTGAAGCTTTCTTT. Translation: CASSLQDNTEAFF.

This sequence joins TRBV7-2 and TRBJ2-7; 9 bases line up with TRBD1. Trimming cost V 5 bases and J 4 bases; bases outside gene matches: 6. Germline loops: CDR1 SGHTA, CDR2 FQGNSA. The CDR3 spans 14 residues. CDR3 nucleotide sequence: TGTGCCAGCAGCCGACAGGGGGGCAGGTACGAGCAGTACTTC. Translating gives CASSRQGGRYEQYF.

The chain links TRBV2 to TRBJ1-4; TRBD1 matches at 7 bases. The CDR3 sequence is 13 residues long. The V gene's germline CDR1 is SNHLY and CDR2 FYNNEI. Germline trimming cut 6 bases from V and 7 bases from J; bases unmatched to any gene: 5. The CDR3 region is CASSSGQFEKLFF. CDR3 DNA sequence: TGTGCCAGCAGCTCGGGACAGTTTGAAAAACTGTTTTTT.

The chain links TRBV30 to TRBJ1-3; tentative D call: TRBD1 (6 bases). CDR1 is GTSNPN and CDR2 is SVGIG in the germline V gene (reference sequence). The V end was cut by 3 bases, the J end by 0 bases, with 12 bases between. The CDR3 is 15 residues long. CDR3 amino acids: CAWSYRASSGNTIYF. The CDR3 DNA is TGTGCCTGGAGCTACAGGGCATCCTCTGGAAACACCATATATTTT.

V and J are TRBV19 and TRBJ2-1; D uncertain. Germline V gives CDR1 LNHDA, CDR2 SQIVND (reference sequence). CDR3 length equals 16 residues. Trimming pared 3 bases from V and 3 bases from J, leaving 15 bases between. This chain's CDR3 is CASSMTHNTGYNEQFF. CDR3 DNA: TGTGCCAGTAGTATGACCCATAATACTGGCTACAATGAGCAGTTCTTC.

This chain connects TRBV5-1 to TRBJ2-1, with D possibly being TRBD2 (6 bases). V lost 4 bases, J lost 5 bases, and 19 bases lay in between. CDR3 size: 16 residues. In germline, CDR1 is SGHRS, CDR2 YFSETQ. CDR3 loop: CASSVARVREDNEQFF. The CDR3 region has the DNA TGCGCCAGCAGCGTGGCCCGGGTGAGGGAGGACAATGAGCAGTTCTTC.

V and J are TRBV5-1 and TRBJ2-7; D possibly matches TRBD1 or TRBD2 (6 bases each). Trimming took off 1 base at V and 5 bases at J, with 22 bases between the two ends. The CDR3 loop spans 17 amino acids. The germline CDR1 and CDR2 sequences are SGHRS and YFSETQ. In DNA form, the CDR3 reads TGCGCCAGCAGCTTGACTTCGAACGGGGGCGCAGTCCACGAGCAGTACTTC. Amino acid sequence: CASSLTSNGGAVHEQYF.

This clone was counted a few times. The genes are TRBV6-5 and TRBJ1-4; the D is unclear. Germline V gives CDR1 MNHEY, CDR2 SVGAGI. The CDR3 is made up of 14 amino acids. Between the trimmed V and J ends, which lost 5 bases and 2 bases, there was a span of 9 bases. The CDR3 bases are TGTGCCAGCAGTCGAGGGTGGACTAATGAAAAACTGTTTTTT. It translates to CASSRGWTNEKLFF.

The chain's CDR3 is CASSLTDSNEKLFF. The CDR3 region has the DNA TGTGCCAGCAGTTTGACCGACTCTAATGAAAAACTGTTTTTT. V and J are TRBV28 and TRBJ1-4, with D uncertain. The CDR3 has 14 amino acids. The germline CDR1 and CDR2 sequences are MDHEN and SYDVKM. V was shortened by 3 bases and J by 3 bases, with 8 bases between the two germline ends.

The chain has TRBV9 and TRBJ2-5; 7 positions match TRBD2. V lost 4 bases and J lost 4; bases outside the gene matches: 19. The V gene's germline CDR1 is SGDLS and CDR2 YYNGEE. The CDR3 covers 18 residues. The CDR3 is CASSQGGRPSGWGETQYF. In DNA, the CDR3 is TGTGCCAGCAGCCAGGGAGGGAGGCCTAGCGGCTGGGGAGAGACCCAGTACTTC.

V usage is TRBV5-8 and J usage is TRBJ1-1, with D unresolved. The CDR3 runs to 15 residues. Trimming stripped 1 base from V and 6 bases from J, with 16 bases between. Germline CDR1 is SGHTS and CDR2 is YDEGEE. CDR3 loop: CASSLRISPGPEAFF. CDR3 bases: TGTGCCAGCAGCTTGCGTATCAGCCCCGGCCCTGAAGCTTTCTTT.

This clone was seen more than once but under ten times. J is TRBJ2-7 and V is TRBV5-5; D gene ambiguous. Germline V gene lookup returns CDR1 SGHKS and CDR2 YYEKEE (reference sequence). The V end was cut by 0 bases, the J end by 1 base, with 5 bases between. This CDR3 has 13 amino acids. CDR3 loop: CASSLALSYEQYF. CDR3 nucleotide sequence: TGTGCCAGCAGCTTGGCACTTTCCTACGAGCAGTACTTC.

This CDR3 reads CASRTGDTRNQPQHF. The CDR3 region has the DNA TGTGCCAGCCGTACAGGGGACACTCGCAATCAGCCCCAGCATTTT. The chain employs TRBV19 and TRBJ1-5; TRBD1 matches 7 bases. Germline assignment: CDR1 LNHDA and CDR2 SQIVND (reference sequence). V shed 9 bases, J shed 2 bases, and the junction held 10 bases outside the gene matches. The CDR3 runs 15 residues.

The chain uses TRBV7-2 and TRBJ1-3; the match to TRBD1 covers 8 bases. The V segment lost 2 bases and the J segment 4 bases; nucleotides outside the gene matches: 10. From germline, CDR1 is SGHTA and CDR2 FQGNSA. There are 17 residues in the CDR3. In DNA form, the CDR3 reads TGTGCCAGCAGCTTACTACCGCAGGGGGCGGCGGGAAACACCATATATTTT. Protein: CASSLLPQGAAGNTIYF.

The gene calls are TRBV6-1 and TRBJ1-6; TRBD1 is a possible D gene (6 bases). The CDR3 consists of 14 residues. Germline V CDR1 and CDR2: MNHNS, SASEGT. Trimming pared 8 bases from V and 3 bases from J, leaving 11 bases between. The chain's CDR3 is CASATGIYNSPLHF. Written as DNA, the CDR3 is TGTGCCAGCGCCACAGGGATCTATAATTCACCCCTCCACTTT.

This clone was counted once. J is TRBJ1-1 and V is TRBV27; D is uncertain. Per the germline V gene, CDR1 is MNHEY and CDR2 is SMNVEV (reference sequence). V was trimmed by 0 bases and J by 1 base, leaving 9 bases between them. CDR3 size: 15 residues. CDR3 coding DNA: TGTGCCAGCAGTTTATCTGGGGAATGGAACACTGAAGCTTTCTTT. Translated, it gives CASSLSGEWNTEAFF.

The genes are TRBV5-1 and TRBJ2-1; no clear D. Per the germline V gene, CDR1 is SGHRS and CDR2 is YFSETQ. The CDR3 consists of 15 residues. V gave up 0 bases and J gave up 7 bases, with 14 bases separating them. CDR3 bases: TGCGCCAGCAGCTTGGTACTTACCCCTGAGAATGAGCAGTTCTTC. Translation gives CASSLVLTPENEQFF.

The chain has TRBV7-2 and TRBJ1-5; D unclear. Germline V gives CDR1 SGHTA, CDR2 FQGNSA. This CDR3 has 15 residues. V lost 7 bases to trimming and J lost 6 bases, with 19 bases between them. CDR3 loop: CASTPGTGFGQPQHF. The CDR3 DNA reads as TGTGCCAGCACGCCGGGAACGGGGTTCGGTCAGCCCCAGCATTTT.

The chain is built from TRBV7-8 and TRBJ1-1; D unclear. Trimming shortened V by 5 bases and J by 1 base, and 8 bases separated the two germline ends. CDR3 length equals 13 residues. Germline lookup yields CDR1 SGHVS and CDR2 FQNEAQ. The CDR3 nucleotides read TGTGCCAGCAGCCGTGGCTCGAACACTGAAGCTTTCTTT. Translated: CASSRGSNTEAFF. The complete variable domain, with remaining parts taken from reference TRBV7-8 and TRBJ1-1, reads GAGVSQSPRYKVAKRGQDVALRCDPISGHVSLFWYQQALGQGPEFLTYFQNEAQLDKSGLPSDRFFAERPEGSVSTLKIQRTQQEDSAVYLCASSRGSNTEAFFGQGTRLTVV.

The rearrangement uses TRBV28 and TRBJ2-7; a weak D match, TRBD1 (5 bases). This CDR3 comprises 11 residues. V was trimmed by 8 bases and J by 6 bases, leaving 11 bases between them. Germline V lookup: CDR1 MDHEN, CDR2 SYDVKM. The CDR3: CASGSGFEQYF. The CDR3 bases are TGTGCCAGCGGCTCAGGGTTCGAGCAGTACTTC.